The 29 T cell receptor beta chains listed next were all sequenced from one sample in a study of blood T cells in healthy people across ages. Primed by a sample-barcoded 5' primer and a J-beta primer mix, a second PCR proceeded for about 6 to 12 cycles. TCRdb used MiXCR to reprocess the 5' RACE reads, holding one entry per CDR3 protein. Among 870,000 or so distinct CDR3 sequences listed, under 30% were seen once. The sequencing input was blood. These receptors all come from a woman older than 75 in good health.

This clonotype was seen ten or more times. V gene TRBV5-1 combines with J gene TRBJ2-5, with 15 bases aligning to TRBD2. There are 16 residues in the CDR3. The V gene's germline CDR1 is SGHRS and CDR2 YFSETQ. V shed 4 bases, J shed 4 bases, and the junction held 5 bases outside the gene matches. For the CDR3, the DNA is TGCGCCAGCAGCCTAACGGGACTAGCGGGGGGAGAGACCCAGTACTTC. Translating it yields CASSLTGLAGGETQYF.

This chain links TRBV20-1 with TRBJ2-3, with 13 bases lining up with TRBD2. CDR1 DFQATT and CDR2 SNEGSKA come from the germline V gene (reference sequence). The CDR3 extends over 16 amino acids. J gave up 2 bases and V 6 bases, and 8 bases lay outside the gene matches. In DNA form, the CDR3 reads TGCAGTGCCCATGCCGGGACTAGCGGGGTCACAGATACGCAGTATTTT. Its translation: CSAHAGTSGVTDTQYF.

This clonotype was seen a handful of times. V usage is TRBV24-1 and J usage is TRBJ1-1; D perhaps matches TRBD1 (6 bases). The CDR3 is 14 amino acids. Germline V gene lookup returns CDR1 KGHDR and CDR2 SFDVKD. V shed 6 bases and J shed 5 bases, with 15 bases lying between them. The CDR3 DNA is TGTGCCACCAGTTCAGGGAGGGGGAGGACTGAAGCTTTCTTT. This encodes CATSSGRGRTEAFF.

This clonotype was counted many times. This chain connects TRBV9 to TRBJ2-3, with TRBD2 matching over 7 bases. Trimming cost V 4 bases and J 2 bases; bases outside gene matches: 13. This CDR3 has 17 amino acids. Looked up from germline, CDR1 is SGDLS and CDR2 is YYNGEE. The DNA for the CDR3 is TGTGCCAGCAGCCCTCGGGCTAGCGGACGAAACACAGATACGCAGTATTTT. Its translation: CASSPRASGRNTDTQYF.

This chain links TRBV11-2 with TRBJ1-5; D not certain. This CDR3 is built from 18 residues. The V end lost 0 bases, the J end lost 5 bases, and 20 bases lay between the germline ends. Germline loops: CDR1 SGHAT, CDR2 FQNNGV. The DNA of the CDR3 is TGTGCCAGCAGCTTAGAAGACACCGCATCCCCATGGGATCAGCCCCAGCATTTT. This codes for CASSLEDTASPWDQPQHF.

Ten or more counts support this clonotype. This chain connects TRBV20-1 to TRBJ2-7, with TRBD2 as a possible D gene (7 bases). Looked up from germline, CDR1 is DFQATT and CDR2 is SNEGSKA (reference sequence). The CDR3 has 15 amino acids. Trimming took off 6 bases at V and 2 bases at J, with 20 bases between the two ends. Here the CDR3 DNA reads TGCAGTGCATCGAGGGGGGGGCGTAGGACCTACGAGCAGTACTTC. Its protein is CSASRGGRRTYEQYF.

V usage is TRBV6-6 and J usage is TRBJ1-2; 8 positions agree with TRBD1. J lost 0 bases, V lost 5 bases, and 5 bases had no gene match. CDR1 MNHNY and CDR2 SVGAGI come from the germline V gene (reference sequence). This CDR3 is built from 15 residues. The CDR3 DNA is TGTGCCAGCAGTCACCGGGACAGGCCTAACTATGGCTACACCTTC. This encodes CASSHRDRPNYGYTF.

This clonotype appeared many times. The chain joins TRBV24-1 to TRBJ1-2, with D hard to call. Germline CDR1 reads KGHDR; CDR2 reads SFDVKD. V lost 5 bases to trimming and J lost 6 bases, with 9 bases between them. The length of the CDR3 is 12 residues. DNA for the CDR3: TGTGCCACCAGTGCGTACAACCATGGCTACACCTTC. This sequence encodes CATSAYNHGYTF.

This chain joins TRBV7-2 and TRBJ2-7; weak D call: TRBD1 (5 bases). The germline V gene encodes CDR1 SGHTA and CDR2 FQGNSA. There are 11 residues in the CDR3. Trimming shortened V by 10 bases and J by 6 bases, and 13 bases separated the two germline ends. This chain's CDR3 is CAIGGASEQYF. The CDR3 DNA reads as TGTGCCATCGGTGGGGCATCCGAGCAGTACTTC.

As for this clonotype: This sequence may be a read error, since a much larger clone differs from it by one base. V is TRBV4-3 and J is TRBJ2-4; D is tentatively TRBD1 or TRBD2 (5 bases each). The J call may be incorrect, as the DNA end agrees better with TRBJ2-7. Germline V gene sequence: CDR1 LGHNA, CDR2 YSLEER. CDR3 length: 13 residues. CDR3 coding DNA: TGCACCAGCAGCCAAGGGACCGGCGGCGAGCAGTACTTC. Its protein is CTSSQGTGGEQYF.

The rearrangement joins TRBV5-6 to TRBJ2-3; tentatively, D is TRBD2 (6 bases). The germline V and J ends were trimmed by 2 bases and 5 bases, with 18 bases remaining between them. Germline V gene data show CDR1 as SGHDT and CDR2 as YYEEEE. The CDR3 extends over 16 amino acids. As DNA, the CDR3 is TGTGCCAGCAGCTTCCGGGACTCCATCACGGGAGATACGCAGTATTTT. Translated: CASSFRDSITGDTQYF.

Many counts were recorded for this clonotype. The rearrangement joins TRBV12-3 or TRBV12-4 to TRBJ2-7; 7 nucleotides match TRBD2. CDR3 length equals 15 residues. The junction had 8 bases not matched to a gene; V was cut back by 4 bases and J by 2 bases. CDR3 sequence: CASSSSGGHTYEQYF. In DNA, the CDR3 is TGTGCCAGCAGTTCGTCGGGGGGTCATACCTACGAGCAGTACTTC.

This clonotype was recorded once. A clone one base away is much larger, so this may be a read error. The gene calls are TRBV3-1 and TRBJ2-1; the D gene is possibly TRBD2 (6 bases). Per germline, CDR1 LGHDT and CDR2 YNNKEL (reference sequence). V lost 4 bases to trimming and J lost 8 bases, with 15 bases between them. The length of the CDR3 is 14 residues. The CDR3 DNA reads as TGTGCCAGCAGCCTTAAAGGGACTTCGGATGAGCAGTTCTTC. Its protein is CASSLKGTSDEQFF.

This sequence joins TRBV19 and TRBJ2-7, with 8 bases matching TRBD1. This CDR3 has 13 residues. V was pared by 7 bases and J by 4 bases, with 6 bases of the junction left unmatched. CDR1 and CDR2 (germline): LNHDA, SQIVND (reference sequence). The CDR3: CASISQGAYEQYF. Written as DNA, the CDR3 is TGTGCCAGTATAAGCCAGGGGGCTTACGAGCAGTACTTC.

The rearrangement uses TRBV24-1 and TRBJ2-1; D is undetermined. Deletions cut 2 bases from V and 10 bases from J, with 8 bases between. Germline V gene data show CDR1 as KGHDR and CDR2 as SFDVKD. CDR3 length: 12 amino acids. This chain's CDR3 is CATSDYGREQFF. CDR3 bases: TGTGCCACCAGTGATTATGGGCGGGAGCAGTTCTTC.

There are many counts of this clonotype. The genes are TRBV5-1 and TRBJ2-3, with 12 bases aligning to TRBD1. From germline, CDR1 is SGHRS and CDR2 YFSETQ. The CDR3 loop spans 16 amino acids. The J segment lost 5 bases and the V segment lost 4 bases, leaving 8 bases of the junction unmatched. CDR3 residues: CASSPRDRGRGDTQYF. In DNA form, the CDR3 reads TGCGCCAGCAGCCCCCGGGACAGGGGGCGAGGAGATACGCAGTATTTT. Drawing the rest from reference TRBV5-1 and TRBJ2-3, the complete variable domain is KAGVTQTPRYLIKTRGQQVTLSCSPISGHRSVSWYQQTPGQGLQFLFEYFSETQRNKGNFPGRFSGRQFSNSRSEMNVSTLELGDSALYLCASSPRDRGRGDTQYFGPGTRLTVL.

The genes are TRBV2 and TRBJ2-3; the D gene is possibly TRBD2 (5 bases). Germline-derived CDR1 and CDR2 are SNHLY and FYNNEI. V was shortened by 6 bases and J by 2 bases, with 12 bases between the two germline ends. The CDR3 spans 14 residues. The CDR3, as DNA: TGTGCCAGCAGGCTAGCCTCCCACACAGATACGCAGTATTTT. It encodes CASRLASHTDTQYF. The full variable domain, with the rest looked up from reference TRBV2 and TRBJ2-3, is EPEVTQTPSHQVTQMGQEVILRCVPISNHLYFYWYRQILGQKVEFLVSFYNNEISEKSEIFDDQFSVERPDGSNFTLKIRSTKLEDSAMYFCASRLASHTDTQYFGPGTRLTVL.

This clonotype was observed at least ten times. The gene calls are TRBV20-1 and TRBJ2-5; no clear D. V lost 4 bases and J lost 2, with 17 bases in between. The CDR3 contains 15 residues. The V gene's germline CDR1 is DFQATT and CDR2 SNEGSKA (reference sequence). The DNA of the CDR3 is TGCAGTGCTACGGTCCCCCCGGTTAAACAAGAGACCCAGTACTTC. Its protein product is CSATVPPVKQETQYF.

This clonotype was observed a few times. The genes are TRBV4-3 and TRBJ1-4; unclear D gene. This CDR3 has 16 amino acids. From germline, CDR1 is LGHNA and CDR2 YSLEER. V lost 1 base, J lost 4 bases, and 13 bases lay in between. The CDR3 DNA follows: TGCGCCAGCAGCCAAGCCTCCCGGGTGAATAATGAAAAACTGTTTTTT. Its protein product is CASSQASRVNNEKLFF.

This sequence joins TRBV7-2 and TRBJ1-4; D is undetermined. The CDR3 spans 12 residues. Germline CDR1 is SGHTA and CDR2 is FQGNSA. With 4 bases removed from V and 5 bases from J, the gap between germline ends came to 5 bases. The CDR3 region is CASSSMNEKLFF. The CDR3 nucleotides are TGTGCCAGCAGCTCCATGAATGAAAAACTGTTTTTT.

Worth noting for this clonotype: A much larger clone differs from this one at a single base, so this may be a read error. Here the CDR3 reads CSAIGPFDEQYF. DNA for the CDR3: TGCAGTGCTATCGGGCCCTTCGACGAGCAGTACTTC. V and J are TRBV20-1 and TRBJ2-7; the D is unclear. CDR3 length: 12 residues. Between the trimmed V and J ends, which lost 4 bases and 5 bases, there was a span of 12 bases. The germline gives CDR1 DFQATT, CDR2 SNEGSKA (reference sequence).

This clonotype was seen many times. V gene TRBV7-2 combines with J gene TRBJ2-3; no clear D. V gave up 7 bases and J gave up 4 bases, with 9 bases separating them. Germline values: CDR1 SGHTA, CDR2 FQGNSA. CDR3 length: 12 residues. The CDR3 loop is CASNDPSDTQYF. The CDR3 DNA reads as TGTGCCAGCAACGACCCGTCAGATACGCAGTATTTT.

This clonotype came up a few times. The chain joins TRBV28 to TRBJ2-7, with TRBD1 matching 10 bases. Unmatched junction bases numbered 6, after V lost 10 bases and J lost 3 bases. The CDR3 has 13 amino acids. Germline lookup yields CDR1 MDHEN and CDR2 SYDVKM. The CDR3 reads CATLRDRGYEQYF. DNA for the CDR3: TGTGCCACCCTACGGGACAGGGGCTACGAGCAGTACTTC.

CDR3 nucleotides: TGTGCCAGCAGCTTAGATCCATTTCAGACAGGGGGTGCCGGGGAGCTGTTTTTT. Protein product: CASSLDPFQTGGAGELFF. The chain uses TRBV11-2 and TRBJ2-2; 9 bases line up with TRBD1. V shed 0 bases, J shed 6 bases, and the junction held 11 bases outside the gene matches. In germline, CDR1 is SGHAT, CDR2 FQNNGV. The CDR3 has 18 residues. Combining the CDR3 with reference TRBV11-2 and TRBJ2-2 gives the whole variable domain EAGVAQSPRYKIIEKRQSVAFWCNPISGHATLYWYQQILGQGPKLLIQFQNNGVVDDSQLPKDRFSAERLKGVDSTLKIQPAKLEDSAVYLCASSLDPFQTGGAGELFFGEGSRLTVL.

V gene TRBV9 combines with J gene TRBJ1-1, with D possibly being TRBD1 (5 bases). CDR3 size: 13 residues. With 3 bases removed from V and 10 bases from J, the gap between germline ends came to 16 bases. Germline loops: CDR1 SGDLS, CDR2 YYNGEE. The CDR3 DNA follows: TGTGCCAGCAGCGAGGGGTTCGGTGGGGGAGCTTTCTTT. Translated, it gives CASSEGFGGGAFF.

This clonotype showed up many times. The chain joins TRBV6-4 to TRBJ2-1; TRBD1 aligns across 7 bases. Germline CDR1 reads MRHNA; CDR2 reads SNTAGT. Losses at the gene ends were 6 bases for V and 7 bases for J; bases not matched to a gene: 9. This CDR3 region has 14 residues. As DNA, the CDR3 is TGTGCCAGCAGCCCCGGACAGGTTCGGAATGAGCAGTTCTTC. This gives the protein CASSPGQVRNEQFF.

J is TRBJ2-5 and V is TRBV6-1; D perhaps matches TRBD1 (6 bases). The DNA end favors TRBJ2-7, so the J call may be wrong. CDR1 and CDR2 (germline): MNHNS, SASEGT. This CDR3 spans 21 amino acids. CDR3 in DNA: TGTGCCAGCAGCCGAAAGCCTCAACTACCGGGACAAGGGAATTCTTGCTACGAGCAGTACTTC. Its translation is CASSRKPQLPGQGNSCYEQYF.

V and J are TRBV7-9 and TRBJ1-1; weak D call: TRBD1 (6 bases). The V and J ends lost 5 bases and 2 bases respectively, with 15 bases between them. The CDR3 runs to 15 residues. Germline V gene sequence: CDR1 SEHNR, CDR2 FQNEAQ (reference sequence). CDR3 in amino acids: CASSRYNRENTEAFF. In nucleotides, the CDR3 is TGTGCCAGCAGCCGCTATAACAGGGAAAACACTGAAGCTTTCTTT.

CDR3 nucleotide sequence: TGTGCCAGCCGACTGACTAGCGGGCTCTACGAGCAGTACTTC. Amino acid sequence: CASRLTSGLYEQYF. V gene TRBV27 combines with J gene TRBJ2-4; 10 positions match TRBD2. The assigned J gene may be wrong: the sequence end matches TRBJ2-7 better. This CDR3 is built from 14 residues. Germline V CDR1 and CDR2: MNHEY, SMNVEV (reference sequence).